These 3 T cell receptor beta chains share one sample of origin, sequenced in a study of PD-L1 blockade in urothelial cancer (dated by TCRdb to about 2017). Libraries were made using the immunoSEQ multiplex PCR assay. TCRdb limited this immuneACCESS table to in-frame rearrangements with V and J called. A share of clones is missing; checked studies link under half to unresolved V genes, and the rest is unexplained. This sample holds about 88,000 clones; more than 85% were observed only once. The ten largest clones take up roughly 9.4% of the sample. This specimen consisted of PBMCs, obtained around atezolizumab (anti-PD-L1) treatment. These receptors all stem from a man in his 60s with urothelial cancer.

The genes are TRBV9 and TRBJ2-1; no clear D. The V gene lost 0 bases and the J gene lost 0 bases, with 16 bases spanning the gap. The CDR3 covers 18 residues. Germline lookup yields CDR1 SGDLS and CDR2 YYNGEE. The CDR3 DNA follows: TGTGCCAGCAGCGTAGGAGATACCCTCCTTAGCTCCTACAATGAGCAGTTCTTC. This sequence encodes CASSVGDTLLSSYNEQFF.

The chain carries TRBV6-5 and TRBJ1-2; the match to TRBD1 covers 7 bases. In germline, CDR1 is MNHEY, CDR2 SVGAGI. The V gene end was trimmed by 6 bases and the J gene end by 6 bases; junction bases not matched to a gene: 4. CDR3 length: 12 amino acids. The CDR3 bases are TGTGCCAGCAGGACCACAGGGGATGGCTACACCTTC. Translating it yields CASRTTGDGYTF.

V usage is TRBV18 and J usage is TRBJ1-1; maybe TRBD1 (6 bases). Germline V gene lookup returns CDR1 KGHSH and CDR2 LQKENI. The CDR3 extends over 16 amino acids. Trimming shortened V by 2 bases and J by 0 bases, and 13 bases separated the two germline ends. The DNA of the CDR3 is TGTGCCAGCTCACCAAGGGCAGGGGAGATGAACACTGAAGCTTTCTTT. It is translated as CASSPRAGEMNTEAFF.